Listed below are T cell receptor beta chains from one sample, sequenced in a study of blood T cells in healthy people across ages. TCRdb reprocessed the 5' RACE reads with MiXCR, giving one entry per CDR3 protein. The data show 1.5 million to 2 million distinct CDR3 sequences, 39% seen once. Sequencing used blood. Receptor source: a human donor in good health. Both conserved end residues are part of each CDR3. The order of the fields is CDR3 protein, CDR3 DNA, clone size, D gene, J gene, V gene. The D gene is left open where the match is weak. Part of the rows lack a size; the others show once, few, many or a class for expanded clones.

CASSLSGPFLGWPQHF | TGTGCCAGCAGTTTATCTGGTCCCTTTTTGGGTTGGCCCCAGCATTTT | few | NA | TRBJ1-5 | TRBV12-3/TRBV12-4
CAISESATTDTQYF | TGTGCCATCAGTGAGTCGGCCACCACAGATACGCAGTATTTT | once | NA | TRBJ2-3 | TRBV10-3
CASSLLNLNEQFF | TGTGCCAGCAGCTTATTGAATCTTAATGAGCAGTTCTTC | NA | NA | TRBJ2-1 | TRBV7-9
CASMGPAYEQYF | TGCGCCAGCATGGGTCCGGCCTACGAGCAGTACTTC | few | NA | TRBJ2-7 | TRBV5-1
CASSGGTGGTEAFF | TGTGCCAGCAGCGGGGGGACCGGGGGGACTGAAGCTTTCTTT | NA | NA | TRBJ1-1 | TRBV7-3
CASSDTPDSSYNEQFF | TGTGCCAGCAGCGACACCCCAGATAGCTCCTACAATGAGCAGTTCTTC | many | NA | TRBJ2-1 | TRBV7-2
CSVHGGANNEQFF | TGCAGTGTTCATGGGGGGGCCAACAATGAGCAGTTCTTC | few | NA | TRBJ2-1 | TRBV20-1
CASREGLSPLHF | TGTGCCAGCAGGGAAGGACTCTCACCCCTCCACTTT | NA | NA | TRBJ1-6 | TRBV12-3/TRBV12-4
CASKPLTGTSTGYTF | TGTGCCAGCAAACCCTTGACAGGGACGTCCACCGGCTACACCTTC | NA | TRBD1 | TRBJ1-2 | TRBV25-1
CASSYPWGGNYTF | TGTGCCAGCAGTTACCCATGGGGGGGGAACTACACCTTC | NA | NA | TRBJ1-2 | TRBV6-5
CASSKRGYEQYF | TGTGCCAGCAGTAAACGGGGCTACGAGCAGTACTTC | few | NA | TRBJ2-7 | TRBV6-2/TRBV6-3
CAIKEQGEQFF | TGTGCCATCAAAGAACAGGGGGAGCAGTTCTTC | many | TRBD1 | TRBJ2-1 | TRBV10-3
CSVFPAGVNTEAFF | TGCAGCGTTTTCCCGGCAGGGGTGAACACTGAAGCTTTCTTT | NA | NA | TRBJ1-1 | TRBV29-1
CASRDAGQGMDEQFF | TGTGCCAGCAGGGACGCGGGACAGGGGATGGATGAGCAGTTCTTC | few | TRBD1 | TRBJ2-1 | TRBV2
CASSLDRHHEAFF | TGTGCCAGCAGCTTGGATCGTCACCATGAAGCTTTCTTT | NA | NA | TRBJ1-1 | TRBV5-5
CSARGRPGTENYGYTF | TGCAGTGCTAGAGGAAGGCCCGGGACAGAGAACTATGGCTACACCTTC | NA | TRBD1 | TRBJ1-2 | TRBV20-1
CSVSTGDMQYF | TGCAGCGTGTCAACAGGGGATATGCAGTATTTT | few | TRBD1 | TRBJ2-3 | TRBV29-1
CASSKAAGTSVILGTYEQYF | TGTGCCAGCAGCAAAGCGGCCGGGACTAGCGTAATCCTGGGGACCTACGAGCAGTACTTC | NA | NA | TRBJ2-7 | TRBV21-1
CASSPRDGVTNYGYTF | TGTGCCAGCAGCCCTCGGGACGGAGTTACAAACTATGGCTACACCTTC | NA | NA | TRBJ1-2 | TRBV7-6
CASSSTGGTPTRQFF | TGTGCCAGCAGTAGCACAGGGGGCACTCCCACTCGACAGTTCTTC | few | TRBD1 | TRBJ2-1 | TRBV2
CAISGPGQGASGANVLTF | TGTGCCATCAGTGGACCGGGACAGGGGGCATCTGGGGCCAACGTCCTGACTTTC | few | TRBD1 | TRBJ2-6 | TRBV10-3
CASSVDGARADTQYF | TGTGCCAGCAGCGTAGATGGGGCTCGAGCAGATACGCAGTATTTT | NA | NA | TRBJ2-3 | TRBV9
CASRRGNYNSPLHF | TGTGCCAGCAGAAGGGGGAACTATAATTCACCCCTCCACTTT | NA | NA | TRBJ1-6 | TRBV7-9
CASSGVTGVIEAFF | TGTGCCAGCAGTGGGGTGACAGGGGTAATTGAAGCTTTCTTT | NA | TRBD1 | TRBJ1-1 | TRBV25-1
CASSPGQGRTYEQYF | TGTGCCAGCAGTCCCGGACAGGGTAGGACCTACGAGCAGTACTTC | NA | TRBD1 | TRBJ2-7 | TRBV7-9
CSAQDNGNQPQHF | TGCAGCGCCCAAGACAATGGCAATCAGCCCCAGCATTTT | NA | NA | TRBJ1-5 | TRBV29-1
CASSRQSLSYEQYF | TGTGCCAGCAGTCGACAGTCCCTCTCCTACGAGCAGTACTTC | few | NA | TRBJ2-7 | TRBV6-2/TRBV6-3
CASSLISARASGRSYNEQFF | TGTGCCAGCAGCTTAATTTCGGCTAGGGCTAGTGGCCGCTCCTACAATGAGCAGTTCTTC | few | NA | TRBJ2-1 | TRBV7-2
CASSGSGGAVDTQYF | TGTGCCAGCAGCGGTAGCGGGGGGGCTGTAGATACGCAGTATTTT | many | TRBD2 | TRBJ2-3 | TRBV7-2
CASSFGGTLPYEQYF | TGTGCCAGCAGCTTCGGGGGGACCTTACCCTACGAGCAGTACTTC | few | TRBD2 | TRBJ2-7 | TRBV11-1
CASSHLLDNNQPQHF | TGCGCCAGCAGCCATTTATTGGACAACAATCAGCCCCAGCATTTT | few | NA | TRBJ1-5 | TRBV4-1
CASSLRDMSGGDKYEQYF | TGTGCCAGCAGCTTAAGGGATATGTCGGGGGGGGATAAGTACGAGCAGTACTTC | few | TRBD2 | TRBJ2-7 | TRBV7-2